The next 13 T cell receptor beta chains were all read from a single sample in a study. TCRdb called the 5' RACE reads again in MiXCR, with one record for every CDR3 protein. The table lists 35,000 to 55,000 distinct CDR3 sequences, roughly a fifth of them singletons. Cells sorted as Tregs were CD4+, CD25+ and CD127-/low. Sequencing was done on a sample of Tregs sorted from a lymph node. These receptor sequences come from a female donor with breast cancer.

The chain joins TRBV20-1 to TRBJ2-1; 8 nucleotides line up with TRBD2. Trimming at V came to 0 bases and at J to 0 bases, leaving 10 bases not matched to a gene. Germline CDR1 DFQATT, CDR2 SNEGSKA (reference sequence). The CDR3 runs 18 residues. Here the CDR3 DNA reads TGCAGTGCTAGAGATTACAGGTCTAGCGGGCACTCCTACAATGAGCAGTTCTTC. The encoded protein is CSARDYRSSGHSYNEQFF.

This clonotype was found a few times. This chain uses TRBV20-1 with TRBJ1-5; no definite D call. The CDR3 runs to 14 residues. Between the trimmed V and J ends, which lost 3 bases and 0 bases, there was a span of 9 bases. CDR1 and CDR2 (germline): DFQATT, SNEGSKA (reference sequence). This CDR3 is CSASMGFSNQPQHF. For the CDR3, the DNA is TGCAGTGCTAGTATGGGATTTAGCAATCAGCCCCAGCATTTT.

The gene calls are TRBV4-3 and TRBJ2-3, with 9 positions matching TRBD2. V shed 3 bases and J 0 bases; nucleotides not matched to a gene: 7. This CDR3 has 17 residues. Germline CDR1 LGHNA, CDR2 YSLEER. CDR3 in amino acids: CASSHPPSGISTDTQYF. In DNA, the CDR3 is TGCGCCAGCAGCCACCCCCCTAGCGGGATTAGCACAGATACGCAGTATTTT.

The V and J genes are TRBV5-1 and TRBJ1-1, with 9 bases fitting TRBD1. V lost 3 bases and J lost 0; bases outside the gene matches: 3. This CDR3 contains 15 residues. The germline CDR1 and CDR2 sequences are SGHRS and YFSETQ. CDR3 in amino acids: CASSWTGELNTEAFF. The CDR3 coding sequence is TGCGCCAGCAGCTGGACAGGGGAATTGAACACTGAAGCTTTCTTT.

In its sample, this clonotype was seen many times. The rearrangement uses TRBV5-1 and TRBJ2-7; D call uncertain. The CDR3 length is 14 residues. Deletions cut 3 bases from V and 4 bases from J, with 14 bases between. Germline CDR1 is SGHRS and CDR2 is YFSETQ. The CDR3 DNA reads as TGCGCCAGCAGCTGGGCGCTAGGTGTATACGAGCAGTACTTC. Translating gives CASSWALGVYEQYF. Variable domain in full (rest from reference TRBV5-1 and TRBJ2-7): KAGVTQTPRYLIKTRGQQVTLSCSPISGHRSVSWYQQTPGQGLQFLFEYFSETQRNKGNFPGRFSGRQFSNSRSEMNVSTLELGDSALYLCASSWALGVYEQYFGPGTRLTVT.

There are many counts of this clonotype. The genes are TRBV4-3 and TRBJ2-7, with a tentative D call TRBD2 (6 bases). Looked up from germline, CDR1 is LGHNA and CDR2 is YSLEER. The CDR3 spans 15 residues. Trimming removed 3 bases from V and 1 base from J, with 13 bases in between. The CDR3 nucleotides read TGCGCCAGCAGCCAGGAGTTAGCGGAATCCTACGAGCAGTACTTC. Translating gives CASSQELAESYEQYF.

With respect to this clonotype: The CDR3 end shows no conserved phenylalanine or tryptophan, and so a read error is likely. V is TRBV4-1 and J is TRBJ1-2, with 9 bases fitting TRBD1. The length of the CDR3 is 11 residues. V was clipped by 9 bases and J by 6 bases; unmatched bases: 2. CDR1 and CDR2 (germline): MGHRA, YSYEKL. The CDR3 sequence is CASTGGDGYTS. CDR3 nucleotide sequence: TGCGCCAGTACAGGGGGCGATGGCTACACCTCC.

This clonotype was observed a few times. The V and J genes are TRBV6-1 and TRBJ2-7; D is possibly TRBD1 (6 bases). V dropped 5 bases and J dropped 2 bases, with 10 bases sitting between them. This CDR3 is built from 13 residues. Germline values: CDR1 MNHNS, CDR2 SASEGT. The CDR3 DNA follows: TGTGCCAGCAGTTCATGGACAGCCTACGAGCAGTACTTC. Translating gives CASSSWTAYEQYF.

There are many counts of this clonotype. The V call is TRBV11-2, the J call TRBJ2-7; the match to TRBD1 covers 8 bases. The CDR3 consists of 13 residues. Losses at the gene ends were 5 bases for V and 4 bases for J; bases not matched to a gene: 4. Germline lookup yields CDR1 SGHAT and CDR2 FQNNGV. CDR3: CASSPTGVYEQYF. The CDR3, as DNA: TGTGCCAGCAGCCCGACAGGGGTTTACGAGCAGTACTTC.

The genes are TRBV29-1 and TRBJ2-7; 9 nucleotides match TRBD1. The V and J ends lost 6 bases and 3 bases, in that order; junction bases with no gene match: 3. In germline, CDR1 is SQVTM, CDR2 ANQGSEA. There are 12 residues in the CDR3. The DNA of the CDR3 is TGCAGCGTGTTGACAGGGGGCTACGAGCAGTACTTC. The encoded protein is CSVLTGGYEQYF.

This clonotype turned up a few times. A single base separates this from a much larger clone, so it may be a read error. J is TRBJ1-3 and V is TRBV5-1; D gene uncertain. Germline-derived CDR1 and CDR2 are SGHRS and YFSETQ. The CDR3 runs 13 residues. The CDR3: CASSLGSGNTKYF. In DNA form, the CDR3 reads TGCGCCAGCAGCCTTGGCTCTGGAAACACCAAATATTTT.

Regarding this clonotype: A single base separates this from a much larger clone, so it may be a read error. This sequence joins TRBV5-5 and TRBJ2-7; D is possibly TRBD2 (7 bases). This CDR3 comprises 14 residues. The V gene's germline CDR1 is SGHKS and CDR2 YYEKEE (reference sequence). DNA of the CDR3: TGTGCCAGCAGCAGGGGGGGTAGCTCCCACGAGCAGTACTTC. Translating gives CASSRGGSSHEQYF.

This clonotype was observed a handful of times. The chain combines TRBV2 with TRBJ1-1; D ambiguous. CDR3 size: 13 residues. Per germline, CDR1 SNHLY and CDR2 FYNNEI. Trimming took off 2 bases at V and 5 bases at J, with 9 bases between the two ends. DNA for the CDR3: TGTGCCAGCAGTGAATTGGACGGGACTGAAGCTTTCTTT. Protein: CASSELDGTEAFF.